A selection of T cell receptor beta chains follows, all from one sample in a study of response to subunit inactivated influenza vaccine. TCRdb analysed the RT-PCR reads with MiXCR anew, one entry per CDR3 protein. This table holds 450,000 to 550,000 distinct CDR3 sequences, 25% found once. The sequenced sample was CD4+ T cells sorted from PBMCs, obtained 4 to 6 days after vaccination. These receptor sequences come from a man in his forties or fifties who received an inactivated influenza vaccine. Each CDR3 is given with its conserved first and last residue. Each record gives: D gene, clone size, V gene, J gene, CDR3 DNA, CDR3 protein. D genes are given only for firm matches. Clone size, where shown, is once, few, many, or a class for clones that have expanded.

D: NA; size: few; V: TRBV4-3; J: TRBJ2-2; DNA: TGCGCCAGCAGCCAAGTGCAGGCCGGGGAGCTGTTTTTT; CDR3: CASSQVQAGELFF
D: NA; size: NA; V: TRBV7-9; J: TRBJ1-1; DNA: TGTGCCAGCAGTAAGGCCGGGGCGAACACTGAAGCTTTCTTT; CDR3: CASSKAGANTEAFF
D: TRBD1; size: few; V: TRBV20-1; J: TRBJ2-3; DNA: TGCAGTGCTAGACCGGGACAGATGGATACGCAGTATTTT; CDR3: CSARPGQMDTQYF
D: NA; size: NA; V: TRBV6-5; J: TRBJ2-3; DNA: TGTGCCAGCAGTAACACGGGACGCACAGATACGCAGTATTTT; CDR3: CASSNTGRTDTQYF
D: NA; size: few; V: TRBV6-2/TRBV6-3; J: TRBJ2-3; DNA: TGTGCCAGCACGAGGGACACCACAGATACGCAGTATTTT; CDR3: CASTRDTTDTQYF
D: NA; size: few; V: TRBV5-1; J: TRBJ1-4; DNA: TGCGCCAGCAGCCCCGGGTCGTCCGTCGAAAAACTGTTTTTT; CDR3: CASSPGSSVEKLFF
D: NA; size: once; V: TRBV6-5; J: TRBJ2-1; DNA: TGTGCCAGCAGTTACTTGTTTCTGAGCTCCTACAATGAGCAGTTCTTC; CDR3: CASSYLFLSSYNEQFF
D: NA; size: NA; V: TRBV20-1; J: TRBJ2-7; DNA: TGCAGTGCTATAGAGGAGTCCTACGAGCAGTACTTC; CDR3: CSAIEESYEQYF
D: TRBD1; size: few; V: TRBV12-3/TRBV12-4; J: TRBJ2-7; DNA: TGTGCCAGCAGTGGGGGACAGAGATACTACGAGCAGTACTTC; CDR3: CASSGGQRYYEQYF
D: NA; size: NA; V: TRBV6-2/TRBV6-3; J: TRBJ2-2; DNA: TGTGCCAGCAGTTACGTTATCTACCGCATAAACACCGGGGAGCTGTTTTTT; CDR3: CASSYVIYRINTGELFF
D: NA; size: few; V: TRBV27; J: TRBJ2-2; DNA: TGTGCCAGCAGTTTTGGGTCAGGGATCAGGACCGGGGAGCTGTTTTTT; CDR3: CASSFGSGIRTGELFF
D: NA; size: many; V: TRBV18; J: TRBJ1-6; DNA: TGTGCCAGCTCACCTGGCCCCGGATCACCCCTCCACTTT; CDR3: CASSPGPGSPLHF
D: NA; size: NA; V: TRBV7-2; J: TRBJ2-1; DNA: TGTGCCAGCAGCTTAGTTGGTACAGCTGTAGGGGATGAGCAGTTCTTC; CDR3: CASSLVGTAVGDEQFF
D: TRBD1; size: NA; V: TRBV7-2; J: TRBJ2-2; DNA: TGTGCCAGCAGCTTAGTGGGACAGGGATCTCTCGCCGGGGAGCTGTTTTTT; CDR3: CASSLVGQGSLAGELFF
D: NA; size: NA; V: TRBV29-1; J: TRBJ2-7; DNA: TGCAGCGTTGAAGGGCAGGGAAAGTACGAGCAGTACTTC; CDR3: CSVEGQGKYEQYF
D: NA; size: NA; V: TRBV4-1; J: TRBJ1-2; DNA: TGCGCCAGCAGCCAAGGGAGCAGGGCCTATGGCTACACCTTC; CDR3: CASSQGSRAYGYTF
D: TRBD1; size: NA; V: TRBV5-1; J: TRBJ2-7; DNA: TGCGCCAGCAGCTCCACCGGGACAGAGCTGTACGAGCAGTACTTC; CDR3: CASSSTGTELYEQYF
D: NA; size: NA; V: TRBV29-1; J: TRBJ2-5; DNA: TGCTCAGTGGAAACGTTGGAGACCCAGTACTTC; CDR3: CSVETLETQYF
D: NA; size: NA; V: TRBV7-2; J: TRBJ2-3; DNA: TGTGCCAGCAGCTTAGTTCGGTACACAGATACGCAGTATTTT; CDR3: CASSLVRYTDTQYF
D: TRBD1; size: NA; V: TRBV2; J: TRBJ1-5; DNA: TGTGCCAGCACATCAAGGACAGGGAGAGGTCAGCCCCAGCATTTT; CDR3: CASTSRTGRGQPQHF
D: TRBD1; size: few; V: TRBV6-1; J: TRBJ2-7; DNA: TGTGCCAGCAACGGCGGGACAGGTCCCGAGCAGTACTTC; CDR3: CASNGGTGPEQYF
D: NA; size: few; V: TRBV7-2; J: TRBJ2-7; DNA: TGTGCCAGCAGCTTAGAATGGCGGACCTACGAGCAGTACTTC; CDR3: CASSLEWRTYEQYF
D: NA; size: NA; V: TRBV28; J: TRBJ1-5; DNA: TGTGCCAGCACCATGGGTCAAGGCAATCAGCCCCAGCATTTT; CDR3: CASTMGQGNQPQHF
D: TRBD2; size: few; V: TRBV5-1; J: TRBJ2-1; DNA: TGCGCCAGCAGCAAAACTAGCGGGAGGGCCCTCGATGAGCAGTTCTTC; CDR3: CASSKTSGRALDEQFF
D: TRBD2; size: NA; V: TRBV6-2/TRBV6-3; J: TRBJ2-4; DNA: TGTGCCCGCGGTCGGAGCGGGGATCTAAAAAACATTCAGTACTTC; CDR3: CARGRSGDLKNIQYF
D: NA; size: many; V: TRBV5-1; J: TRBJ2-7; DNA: TGCGCCAGCAGACGTGACCGGTCCTACGAGCAGTACTTC; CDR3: CASRRDRSYEQYF
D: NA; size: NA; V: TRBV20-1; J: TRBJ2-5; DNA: TGCAGTGCTTCTCCGAGCCCGCGGGAGACCCAGTACTTC; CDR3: CSASPSPRETQYF
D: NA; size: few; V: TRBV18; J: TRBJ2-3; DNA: TGTGCCAGCTCCGTTGTAGGGGCCGATACGCAGTATTTT; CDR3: CASSVVGADTQYF
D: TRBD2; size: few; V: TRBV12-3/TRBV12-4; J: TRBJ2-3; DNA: TGTGCCAGCAGTTTGACTAGCGCCCGCACAGATACGCAGTATTTT; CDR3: CASSLTSARTDTQYF
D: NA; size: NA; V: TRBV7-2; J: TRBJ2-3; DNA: TGTGCCAGCAGCTTGGGGGCCTTTCAGACAGATACGCAGTATTTT; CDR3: CASSLGAFQTDTQYF
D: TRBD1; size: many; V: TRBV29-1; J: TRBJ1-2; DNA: TGCAGCGTTGTTAGAGGGGGCGGTGGCTACACCTTC; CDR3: CSVVRGGGGYTF
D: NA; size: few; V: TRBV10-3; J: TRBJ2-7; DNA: TGTGCCATTGGCCCAGGGCCCAACGAGCAGTACTTC; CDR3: CAIGPGPNEQYF
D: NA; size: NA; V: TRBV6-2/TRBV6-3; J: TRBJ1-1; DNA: TGTGCCAGCACGGACTTCACTGAAGCTTTCTTT; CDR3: CASTDFTEAFF
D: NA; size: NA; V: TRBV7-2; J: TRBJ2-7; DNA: TGTGCCAGCGTAGGGCGGGCCCCCTACGAGCAGTACTTC; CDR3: CASVGRAPYEQYF
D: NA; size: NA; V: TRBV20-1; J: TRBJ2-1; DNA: TGCAGTGCTAGTAAACCAGTCCCAAACAATGAGCAGTTCTTC; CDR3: CSASKPVPNNEQFF
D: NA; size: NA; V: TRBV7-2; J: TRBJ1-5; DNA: TGTGCCAGCAGCACTGGCTGGGGGGCAGGGAGCAATCAGCCCCAGCATTTT; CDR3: CASSTGWGAGSNQPQHF
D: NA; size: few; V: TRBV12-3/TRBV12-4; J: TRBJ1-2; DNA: TGTGCCATCCACAGGGTCTCGGGCTACACCTTC; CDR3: CAIHRVSGYTF
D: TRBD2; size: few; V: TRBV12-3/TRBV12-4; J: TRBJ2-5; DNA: TGTGCCAGCAGTTTCTCGGGAGGTCGAGAGACCCAGTACTTC; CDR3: CASSFSGGRETQYF
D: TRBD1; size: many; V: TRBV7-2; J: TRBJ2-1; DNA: TGTGCCAGCAGCTTCCGACAGGGTTCCTACAATGAGCAGTTCTTC; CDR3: CASSFRQGSYNEQFF
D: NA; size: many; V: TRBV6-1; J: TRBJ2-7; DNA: TGTGCCAGCACCCCAGACACCTCCCACGAGCAGTACTTC; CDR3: CASTPDTSHEQYF